This T cell receptor (beta chain) was recovered during a study of T-cell memory formation after mild COVID-19. Notes on the study in general: The SARS-CoV-2 specificity of second-wave clones reaching peak at day 37 remained unverified. Within pre-infection memory, some responding clones were found, suggesting cross-reactive memory joined. A balance of CD4 and CD8 characterized clones contracting day 15 to 85, whereas later expanders leaned CD4+.

With respect to this clonotype: Its antigen is as yet unknown.

The ends lost 6 bases at V and 2 bases at J; junction bases unmatched: 10. This CDR3 has 16 residues. Germline values: CDR1 MGHDK, CDR2 SYGVNS. TCRdb redid the calling of the 5' RACE reads with MiXCR, one entry per CDR3 protein. This sample has around 300,000 distinct CDR3 sequences, with about 13% found just once. The chain links TRBV25-1 to TRBJ2-5, with 9 bases lining up with TRBD2. The sample was PBMCs or a T cell subset sorted from them (not recorded which). This clonotype was obtained from a man aged 18 to 30 who had mild COVID-19 (a few samples of this study predate the infection). Cell type and time point are not known. The CDR3 spells CASSEGSGSAQETQYF. CDR3 nucleotide sequence: TGTGCCAGCAGCGAAGGTAGCGGGAGCGCTCAAGAGACCCAGTACTTC.